The sequence of this T cell receptor beta chain was determined in a study of cytomegalovirus exposure and HLA in healthy donors. The germline V gene encodes CDR1 SGHVS and CDR2 FQNEAQ. V shed 4 bases and J 3 bases; nucleotides not matched to a gene: 6. The CDR3 length is 15 residues. Primers for the PCR totalled 60 Vbeta and 13 Jbeta. The repertoire was sequenced with immunoSEQ multiplex PCR; TCRdb's copy has only in-frame clones and lacks some. The specimen's table records 95,000 to 150,000 clones. V gene TRBV7-8 combines with J gene TRBJ1-2, with 9 bases identical to TRBD1. Sequenced input: PBMCs. This receptor was obtained from a man aged 25 to 40 in good health and CMV-seronegative. CDR3 in amino acids: CASSSRQGGHYGYTF. CDR3 DNA: TGTGCCAGCAGCTCCCGACAGGGGGGGCACTATGGCTACACCTTC.